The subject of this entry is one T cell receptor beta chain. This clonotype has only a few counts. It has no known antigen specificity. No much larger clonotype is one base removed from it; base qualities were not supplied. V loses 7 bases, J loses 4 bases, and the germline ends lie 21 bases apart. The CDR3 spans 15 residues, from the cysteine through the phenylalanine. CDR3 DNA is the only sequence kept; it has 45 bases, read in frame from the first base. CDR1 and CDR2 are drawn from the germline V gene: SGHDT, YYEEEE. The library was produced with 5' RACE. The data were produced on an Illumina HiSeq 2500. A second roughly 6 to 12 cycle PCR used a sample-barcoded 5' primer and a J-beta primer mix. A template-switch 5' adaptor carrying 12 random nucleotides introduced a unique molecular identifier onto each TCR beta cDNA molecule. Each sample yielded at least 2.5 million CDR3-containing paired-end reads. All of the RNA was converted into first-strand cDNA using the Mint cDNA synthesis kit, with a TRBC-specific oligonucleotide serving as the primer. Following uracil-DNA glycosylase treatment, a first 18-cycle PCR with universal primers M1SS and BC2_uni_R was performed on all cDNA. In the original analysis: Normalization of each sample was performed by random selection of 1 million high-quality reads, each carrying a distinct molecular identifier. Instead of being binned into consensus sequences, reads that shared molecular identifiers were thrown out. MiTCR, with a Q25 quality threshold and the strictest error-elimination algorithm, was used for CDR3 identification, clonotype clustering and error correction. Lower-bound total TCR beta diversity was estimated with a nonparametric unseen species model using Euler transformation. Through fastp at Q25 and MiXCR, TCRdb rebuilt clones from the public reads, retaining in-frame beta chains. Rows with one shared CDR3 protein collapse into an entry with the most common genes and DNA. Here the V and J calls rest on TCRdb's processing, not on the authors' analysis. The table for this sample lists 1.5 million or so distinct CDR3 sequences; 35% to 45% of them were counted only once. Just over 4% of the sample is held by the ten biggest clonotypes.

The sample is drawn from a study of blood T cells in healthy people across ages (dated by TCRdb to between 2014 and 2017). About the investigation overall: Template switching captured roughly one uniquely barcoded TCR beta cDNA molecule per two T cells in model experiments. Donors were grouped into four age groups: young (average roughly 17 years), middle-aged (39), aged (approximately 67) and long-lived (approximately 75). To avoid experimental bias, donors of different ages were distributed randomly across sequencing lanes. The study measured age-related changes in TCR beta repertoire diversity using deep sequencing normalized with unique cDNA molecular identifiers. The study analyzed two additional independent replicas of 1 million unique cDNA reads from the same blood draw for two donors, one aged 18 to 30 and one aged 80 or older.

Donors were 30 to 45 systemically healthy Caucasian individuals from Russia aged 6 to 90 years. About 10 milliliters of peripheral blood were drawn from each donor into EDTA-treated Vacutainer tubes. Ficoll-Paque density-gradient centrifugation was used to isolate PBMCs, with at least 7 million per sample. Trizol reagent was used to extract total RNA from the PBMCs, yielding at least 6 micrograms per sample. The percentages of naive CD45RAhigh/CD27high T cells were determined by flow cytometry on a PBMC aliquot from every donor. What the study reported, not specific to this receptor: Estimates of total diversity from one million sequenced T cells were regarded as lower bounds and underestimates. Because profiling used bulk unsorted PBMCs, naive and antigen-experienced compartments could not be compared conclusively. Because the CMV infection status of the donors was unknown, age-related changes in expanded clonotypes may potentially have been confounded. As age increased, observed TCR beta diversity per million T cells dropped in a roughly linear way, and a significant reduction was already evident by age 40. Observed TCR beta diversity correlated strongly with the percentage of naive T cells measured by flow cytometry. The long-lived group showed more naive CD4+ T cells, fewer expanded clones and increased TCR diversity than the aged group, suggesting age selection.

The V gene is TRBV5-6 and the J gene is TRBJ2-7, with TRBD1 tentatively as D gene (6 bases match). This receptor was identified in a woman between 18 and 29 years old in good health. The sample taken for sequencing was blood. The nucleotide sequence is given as TGTGCCAGCTCTCCCAATCCAAGGGGGAATTACGAGCAGTACTTC. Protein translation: CASSPNPRGNYEQYF.